The following is a T cell receptor (beta chain) sequence with its context. The sample is drawn from a study of blood T cell repertoires in COVID-19. As for the study in general: From the United States, Italy and Spain came samples of acute and convalescent COVID-19. T cells, B-cell-depleted T cells, or PBMCs supplied cDNA or gDNA.

This CDR3 is 14 amino acids long. Germline CDR1 SGHRS, CDR2 YFSETQ. Trimming cost V 4 bases and J 7 bases, with 17 bases left between them. Authors' methods: Amplification from reference gene primers served as the basis for estimated nucleated cell counts. TCRdb's copy holds only in-frame clones and misses some; the assay was immunoSEQ multiplex PCR. V and J calls and clone size are those listed in that table; D and trimming were worked out from the DNA. Among some 320,000 clones listed, around nine tenths were seen once. This clonotype was obtained from a woman in her twenties or thirties with COVID-19, enrolled during active disease. Input material: peripheral blood. V gene TRBV5-1 combines with J gene TRBJ1-2; unclear D gene. CDR3 residues: CASSPEADRLGYTF. DNA for the CDR3: TGCGCCAGCAGCCCCGAGGCGGATCGGCTTGGCTACACCTTC.